This TCR beta chain was observed in a study of technical replicates of blood from a handful of donors. The table came from immunoSEQ multiplex PCR; TCRdb's copy has only in-frame clones and leaves some out. The sample has approximately 70,000 clones; 91% are singletons. The germline CDR1 and CDR2 sequences are GTSNPN and SVGIG (reference sequence). The CDR3 contains 11 residues. V dropped 3 bases and J dropped 4 bases, with 6 bases sitting between them. The sample consisted of T cells isolated from PBMCs. The TCR sequence derives from a human donor in good health. Some clones in this sample may be carry-over from other donors' samples. The chain has TRBV30 and TRBJ1-2, with no clear D. The CDR3 loop is CAWSFSYGYTF. As DNA, the CDR3 is TGTGCCTGGAGCTTCAGCTATGGCTACACCTTC.